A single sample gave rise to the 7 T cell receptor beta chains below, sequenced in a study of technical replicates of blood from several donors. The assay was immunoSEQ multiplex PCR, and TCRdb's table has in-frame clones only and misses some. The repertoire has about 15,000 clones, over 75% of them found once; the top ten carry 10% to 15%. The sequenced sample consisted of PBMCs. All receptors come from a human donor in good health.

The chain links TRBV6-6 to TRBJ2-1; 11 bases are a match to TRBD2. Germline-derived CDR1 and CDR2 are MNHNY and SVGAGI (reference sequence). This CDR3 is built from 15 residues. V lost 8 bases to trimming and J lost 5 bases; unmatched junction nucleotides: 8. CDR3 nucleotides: TGTGCCAGCTGCAGGGCACTAGCGGGAGACAATGAGCAGTTCTTC. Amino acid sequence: CASCRALAGDNEQFF.

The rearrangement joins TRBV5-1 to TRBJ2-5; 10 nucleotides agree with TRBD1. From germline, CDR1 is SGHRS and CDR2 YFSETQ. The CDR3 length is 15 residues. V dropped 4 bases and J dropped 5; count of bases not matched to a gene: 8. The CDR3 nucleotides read TGCGCCAGCAGCCCAGGGGACAGGGGATCGGAGACCCAGTACTTC. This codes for CASSPGDRGSETQYF. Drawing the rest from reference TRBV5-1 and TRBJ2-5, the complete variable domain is KAGVTQTPRYLIKTRGQQVTLSCSPISGHRSVSWYQQTPGQGLQFLFEYFSETQRNKGNFPGRFSGRQFSNSRSEMNVSTLELGDSALYLCASSPGDRGSETQYFGPGTRLLVL.

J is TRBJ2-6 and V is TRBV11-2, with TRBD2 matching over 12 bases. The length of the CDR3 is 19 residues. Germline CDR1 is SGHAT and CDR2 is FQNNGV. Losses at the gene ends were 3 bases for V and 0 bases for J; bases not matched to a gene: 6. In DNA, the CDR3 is TGTGCCAGCAGCTTCCGACTAGCGGGGGACCCCTCTGGGGCCAACGTCCTGACTTTC. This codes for CASSFRLAGDPSGANVLTF. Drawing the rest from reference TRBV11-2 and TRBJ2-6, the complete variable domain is EAGVAQSPRYKIIEKRQSVAFWCNPISGHATLYWYQQILGQGPKLLIQFQNNGVVDDSQLPKDRFSAERLKGVDSTLKIQPAKLEDSAVYLCASSFRLAGDPSGANVLTFGAGSRLTVL.

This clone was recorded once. As DNA, the CDR3 is TGTGCCATCAGTGAGGGGGTCGGGACTAGTTTACCCGAGCAGTACTTC. Protein: CAISEGVGTSLPEQYF. The V gene is TRBV10-3, the J gene TRBJ2-7; 8 nucleotides agree with TRBD2. The CDR3 has 16 amino acids. Germline V CDR1 and CDR2: ENHRY, SYGVKD. V shed 2 bases and J 6 bases; nucleotides not matched to a gene: 12.

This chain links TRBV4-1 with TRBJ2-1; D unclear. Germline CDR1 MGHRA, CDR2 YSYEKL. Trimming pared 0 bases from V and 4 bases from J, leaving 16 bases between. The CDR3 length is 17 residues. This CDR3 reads CASSQDSTIVPYNEQFF. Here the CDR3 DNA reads TGCGCCAGCAGCCAAGATAGCACCATCGTGCCTTACAATGAGCAGTTCTTC.

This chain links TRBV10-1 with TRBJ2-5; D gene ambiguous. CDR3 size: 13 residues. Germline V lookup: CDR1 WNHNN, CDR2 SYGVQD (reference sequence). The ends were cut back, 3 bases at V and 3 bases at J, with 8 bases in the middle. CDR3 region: CASSETPKETQYF. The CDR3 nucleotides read TGCGCCAGCAGTGAAACACCAAAAGAGACCCAGTACTTC.

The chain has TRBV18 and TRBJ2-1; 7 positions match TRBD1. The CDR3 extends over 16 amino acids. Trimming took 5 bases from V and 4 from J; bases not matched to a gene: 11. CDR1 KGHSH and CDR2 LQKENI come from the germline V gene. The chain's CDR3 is CASSSTGTEGYNEQFF. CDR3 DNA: TGTGCCAGCTCATCTACCGGGACAGAGGGGTACAATGAGCAGTTCTTC.